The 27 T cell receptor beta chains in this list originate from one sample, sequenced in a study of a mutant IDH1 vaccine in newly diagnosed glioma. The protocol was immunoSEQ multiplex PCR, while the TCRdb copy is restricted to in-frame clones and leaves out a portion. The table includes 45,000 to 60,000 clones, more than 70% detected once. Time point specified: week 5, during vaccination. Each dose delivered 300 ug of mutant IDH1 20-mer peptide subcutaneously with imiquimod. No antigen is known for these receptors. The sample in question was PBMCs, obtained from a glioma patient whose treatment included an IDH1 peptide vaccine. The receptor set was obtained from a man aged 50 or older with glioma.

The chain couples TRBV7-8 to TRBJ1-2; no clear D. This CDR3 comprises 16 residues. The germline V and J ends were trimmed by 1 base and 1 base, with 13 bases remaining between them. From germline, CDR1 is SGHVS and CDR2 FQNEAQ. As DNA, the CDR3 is TGTGCCAGCAGCTTAGAATACAACGGGGTTAACTATGGCTACACCTTC. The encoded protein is CASSLEYNGVNYGYTF.

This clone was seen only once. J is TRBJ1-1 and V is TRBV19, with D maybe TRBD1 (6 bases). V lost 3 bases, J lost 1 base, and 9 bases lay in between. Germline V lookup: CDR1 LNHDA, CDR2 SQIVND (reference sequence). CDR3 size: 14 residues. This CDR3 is CASSIGQTNTEAFF. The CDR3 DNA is TGTGCCAGTAGTATTGGACAGACGAACACTGAAGCTTTCTTT.

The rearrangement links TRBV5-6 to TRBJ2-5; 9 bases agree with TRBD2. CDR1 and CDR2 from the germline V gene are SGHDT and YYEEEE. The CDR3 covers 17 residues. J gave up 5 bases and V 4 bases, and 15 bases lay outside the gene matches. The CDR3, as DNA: TGTGCCAGCAGCCACCCAGCCCGTGCGGGGGGGCTTGAGACCCAGTACTTC. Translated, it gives CASSHPARAGGLETQYF.

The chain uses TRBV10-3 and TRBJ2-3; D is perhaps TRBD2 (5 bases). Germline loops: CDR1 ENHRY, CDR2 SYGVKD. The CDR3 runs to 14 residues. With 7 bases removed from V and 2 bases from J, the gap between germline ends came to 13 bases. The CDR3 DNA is TGTGCCATCATGGCGCGGGTTAACACAGATACGCAGTATTTT. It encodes CAIMARVNTDTQYF.

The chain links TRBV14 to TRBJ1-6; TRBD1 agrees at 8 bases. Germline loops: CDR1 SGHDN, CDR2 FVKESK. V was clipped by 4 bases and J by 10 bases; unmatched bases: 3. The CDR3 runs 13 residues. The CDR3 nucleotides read TGTGCCAGCAGCCCACAGGGGGACTCACCCCTCCACTTT. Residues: CASSPQGDSPLHF.

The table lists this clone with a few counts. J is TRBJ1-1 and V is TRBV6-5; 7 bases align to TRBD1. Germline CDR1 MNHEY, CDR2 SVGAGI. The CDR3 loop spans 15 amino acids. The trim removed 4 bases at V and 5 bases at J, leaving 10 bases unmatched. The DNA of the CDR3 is TGTGCCAGCAGTTCCGGACAGGTTCAGACGACTGAAGCTTTCTTT. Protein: CASSSGQVQTTEAFF.

The CDR3 DNA sequence: TGCGCCAGCAGCTTGTCGGGGCGGGGGGAGCAGTACTTC. Its translation: CASSLSGRGEQYF. V is TRBV5-1 and J is TRBJ2-7; TRBD2 agrees at 7 bases. Germline CDR1 and CDR2: SGHRS and YFSETQ. The trim removed 1 base at V and 7 bases at J, leaving 5 bases unmatched. This CDR3 has 13 amino acids.

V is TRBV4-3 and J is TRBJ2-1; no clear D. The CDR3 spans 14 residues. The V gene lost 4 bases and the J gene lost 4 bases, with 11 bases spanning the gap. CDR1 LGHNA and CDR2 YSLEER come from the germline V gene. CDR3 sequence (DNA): TGCGCCAGCAGCCCTCATATAGTATACAATGAGCAGTTCTTC. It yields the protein CASSPHIVYNEQFF.

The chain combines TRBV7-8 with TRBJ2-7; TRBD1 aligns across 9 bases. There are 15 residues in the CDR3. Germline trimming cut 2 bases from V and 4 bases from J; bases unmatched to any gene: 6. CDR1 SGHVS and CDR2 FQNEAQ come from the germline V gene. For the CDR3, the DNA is TGTGCCAGCAGCTTACACCGGGACAGGGCTTACGAGCAGTACTTC. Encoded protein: CASSLHRDRAYEQYF.

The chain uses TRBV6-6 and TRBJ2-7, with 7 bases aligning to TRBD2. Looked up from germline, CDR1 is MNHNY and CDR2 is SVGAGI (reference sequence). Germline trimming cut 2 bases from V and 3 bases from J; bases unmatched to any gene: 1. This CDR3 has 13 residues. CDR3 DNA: TGTGCCAGCAGTTACGGGGAGGGCTACGAGCAGTACTTC. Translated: CASSYGEGYEQYF.

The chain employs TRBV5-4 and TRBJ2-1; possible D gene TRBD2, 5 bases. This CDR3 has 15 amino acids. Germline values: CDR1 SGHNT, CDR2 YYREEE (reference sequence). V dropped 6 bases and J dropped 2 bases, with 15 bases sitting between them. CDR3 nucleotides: TGTGCCAGCAAGGGTCGGTCCGGGACCTACAATGAGCAGTTCTTC. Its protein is CASKGRSGTYNEQFF. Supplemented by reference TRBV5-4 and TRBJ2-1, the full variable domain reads ETGVTQSPTHLIKTRGQQVTLRCSSQSGHNTVSWYQQALGQGPQFIFQYYREEENGRGNFPPRFSGLQFPNYSSELNVNALELDDSALYLCASKGRSGTYNEQFFGPGTRLTVL.

CDR3 protein: CASSSTGSGGQETQYF. Here the CDR3 DNA reads TGTGCCAGCAGCTCGACAGGGAGTGGCGGCCAAGAGACCCAGTACTTC. This sequence joins TRBV5-4 and TRBJ2-5, with 7 nucleotides matching TRBD1. Germline V gene lookup returns CDR1 SGHNT and CDR2 YYREEE (reference sequence). The J segment lost 1 base and the V segment lost 3 bases, leaving 9 bases of the junction unmatched. The CDR3 is 16 residues long.

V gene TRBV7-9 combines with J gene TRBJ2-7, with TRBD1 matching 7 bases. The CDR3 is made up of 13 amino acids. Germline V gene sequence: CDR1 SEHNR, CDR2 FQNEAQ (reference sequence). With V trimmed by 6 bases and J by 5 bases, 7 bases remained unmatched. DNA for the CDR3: TGTGCCAGCAGACCCACAGGGGACGACGAGCAGTACTTC. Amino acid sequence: CASRPTGDDEQYF.

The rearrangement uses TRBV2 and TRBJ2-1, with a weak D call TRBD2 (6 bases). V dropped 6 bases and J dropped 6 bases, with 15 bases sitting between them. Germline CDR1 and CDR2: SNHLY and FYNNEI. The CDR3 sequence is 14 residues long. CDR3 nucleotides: TGTGCCAGCAGGTCGGCCCCCGGGGGCAATGAGCAGTTCTTC. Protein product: CASRSAPGGNEQFF.

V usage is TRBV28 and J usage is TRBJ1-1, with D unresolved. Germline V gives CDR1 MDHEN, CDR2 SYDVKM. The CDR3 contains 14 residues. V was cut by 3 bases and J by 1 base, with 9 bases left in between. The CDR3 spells CASSLRDGNTEAFF. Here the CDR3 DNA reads TGTGCCAGCAGTTTGAGAGACGGGAACACTGAAGCTTTCTTT.

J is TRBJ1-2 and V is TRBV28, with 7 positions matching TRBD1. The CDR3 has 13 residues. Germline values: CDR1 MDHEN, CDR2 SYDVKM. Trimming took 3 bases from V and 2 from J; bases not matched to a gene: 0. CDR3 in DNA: TGTGCCAGCAGTTTGGGACAGAACTATGGCTACACCTTC. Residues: CASSLGQNYGYTF.

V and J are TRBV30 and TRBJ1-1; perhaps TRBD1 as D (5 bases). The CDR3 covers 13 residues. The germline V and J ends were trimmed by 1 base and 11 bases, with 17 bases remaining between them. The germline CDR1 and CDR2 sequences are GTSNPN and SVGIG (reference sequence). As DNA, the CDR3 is TGTGCCTGGAGTGCCGGCCAGGGCCAAATGGCTTTCTTT. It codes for CAWSAGQGQMAFF.

CDR3 sequence: CASRPGEGSYEQYF. The CDR3 nucleotides are TGTGCCAGCAGACCGGGAGAAGGCTCCTACGAGCAGTACTTC. The rearrangement links TRBV2 to TRBJ2-7; possibly TRBD2 for D (6 bases). This CDR3 is 14 amino acids long. Germline V gives CDR1 SNHLY, CDR2 FYNNEI. V lost 6 bases to trimming and J lost 0 bases, with 12 bases between them.

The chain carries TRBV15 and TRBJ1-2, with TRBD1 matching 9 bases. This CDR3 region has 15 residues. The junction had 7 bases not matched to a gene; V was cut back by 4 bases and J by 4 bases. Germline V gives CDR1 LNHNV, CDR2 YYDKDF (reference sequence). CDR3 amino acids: CATSTEQGASYGYTF. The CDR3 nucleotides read TGTGCCACCAGCACCGAACAGGGGGCAAGCTATGGCTACACCTTC. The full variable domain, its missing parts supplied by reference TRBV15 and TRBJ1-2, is DAMVIQNPRYQVTQFGKPVTLSCSQTLNHNVMYWYQQKSSQAPKLLFHYYDKDFNNEADTPDNFQSRRPNTSFCFLDIRSPGLGDTAMYLCATSTEQGASYGYTFGSGTRLTVV.

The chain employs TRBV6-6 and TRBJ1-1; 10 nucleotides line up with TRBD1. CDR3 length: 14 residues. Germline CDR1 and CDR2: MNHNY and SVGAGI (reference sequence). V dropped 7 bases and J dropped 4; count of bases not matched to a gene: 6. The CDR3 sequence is CASTRTGGFTEAFF. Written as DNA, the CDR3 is TGTGCCAGCACCCGGACAGGGGGATTCACTGAAGCTTTCTTT.

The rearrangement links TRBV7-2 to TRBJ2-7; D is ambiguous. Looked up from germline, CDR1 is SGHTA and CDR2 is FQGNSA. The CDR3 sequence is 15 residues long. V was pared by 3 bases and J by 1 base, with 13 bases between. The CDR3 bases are TGTGCCAGCAGCTTTGAAAGGGTCCGTTCCTACGAGCAGTACTTC. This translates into CASSFERVRSYEQYF.

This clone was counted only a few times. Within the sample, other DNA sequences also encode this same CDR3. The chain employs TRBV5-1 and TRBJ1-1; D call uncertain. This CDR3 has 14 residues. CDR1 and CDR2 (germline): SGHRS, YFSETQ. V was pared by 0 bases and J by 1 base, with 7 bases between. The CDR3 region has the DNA TGCGCCAGCAGCTTGGCGGCCGCGAACACTGAAGCTTTCTTT. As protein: CASSLAAANTEAFF.

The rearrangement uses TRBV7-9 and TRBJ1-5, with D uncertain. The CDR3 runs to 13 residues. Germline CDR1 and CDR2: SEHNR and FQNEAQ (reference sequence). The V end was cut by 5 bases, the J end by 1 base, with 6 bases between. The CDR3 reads CASSKDSNQPQHF. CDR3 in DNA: TGTGCCAGCAGCAAGGACAGCAATCAGCCCCAGCATTTT.

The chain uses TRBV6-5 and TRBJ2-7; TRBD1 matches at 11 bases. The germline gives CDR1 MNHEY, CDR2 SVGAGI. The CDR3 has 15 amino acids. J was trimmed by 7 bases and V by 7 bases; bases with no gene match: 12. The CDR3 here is CASTPPGQGASEQYF. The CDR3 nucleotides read TGTGCCAGCACCCCGCCAGGACAGGGGGCGTCTGAGCAGTACTTC.

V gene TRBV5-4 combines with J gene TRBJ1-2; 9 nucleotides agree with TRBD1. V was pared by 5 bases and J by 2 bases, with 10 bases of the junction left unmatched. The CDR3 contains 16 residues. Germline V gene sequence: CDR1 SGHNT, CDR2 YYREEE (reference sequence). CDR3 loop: CASRFTPGQGNYGYTF. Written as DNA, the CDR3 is TGTGCCAGCAGATTTACCCCGGGACAGGGAAACTATGGCTACACCTTC.

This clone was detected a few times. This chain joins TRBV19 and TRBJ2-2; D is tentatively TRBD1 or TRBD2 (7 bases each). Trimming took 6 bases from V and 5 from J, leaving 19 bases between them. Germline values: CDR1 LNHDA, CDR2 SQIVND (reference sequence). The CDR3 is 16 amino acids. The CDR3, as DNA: TGTGCCAGTAGGGTCAGGGAGGGGGCGCGGACCGGGGAGCTGTTTTTT. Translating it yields CASRVREGARTGELFF.

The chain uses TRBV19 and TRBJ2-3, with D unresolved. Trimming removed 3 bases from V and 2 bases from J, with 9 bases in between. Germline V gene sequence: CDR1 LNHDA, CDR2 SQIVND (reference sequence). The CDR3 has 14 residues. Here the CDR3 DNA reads TGTGCCAGTAGTATCGGGCCTTCCACAGATACGCAGTATTTT. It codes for CASSIGPSTDTQYF.